The 21 T cell receptor beta chains listed next were all sequenced from one sample in a study of control samples from healthy donors and cancer patients. The data were produced by immunoSEQ multiplex PCR, yet TCRdb's version contains in-frame clones alone and is incomplete. The data contain about 120,000 clones, 80% to 95% of them seen just once; the ten biggest clones take up 5.5% to 7%. The specimen was blood. These receptors all come from a man between 18 and 29 years old in good health.

The genes are TRBV1 and TRBJ2-7; the tabulated D call, TRBD2, remains unverified against the DNA. TRBV1 corresponds to a pseudogene. The CDR3 extends over 20 amino acids. In DNA form, the CDR3 reads TGCACCAGCAGCCAAGATCAGACTAGCGGGGGCCCTACGAGCTCCTACGAGCAGTACTTC. Translating it yields CTSSQDQTSGGPTSSYEQYF.

In its sample, this clone was seen a few times. The gene calls are TRBV12-3 or TRBV12-4 and TRBJ1-5; D call uncertain. The V end lost 5 bases, the J end lost 6 bases, and 11 bases lay between the germline ends. CDR3 length equals 13 residues. Here the CDR3 reads CASSKIEGQPQHF. As DNA, the CDR3 is TGTGCCAGCAGTAAAATAGAGGGTCAGCCCCAGCATTTT.

This clone was recorded once. The chain couples TRBV7-6 to TRBJ1-1; 11 bases map to TRBD1. V gave up 5 bases and J gave up 10 bases; unmatched junction bases: 3. This CDR3 contains 12 residues. In germline, CDR1 is SGHVS, CDR2 FNYEAQ. The CDR3, as DNA: TGTGCCAGCAGCAAGGGACAGGGGGGAGCTTTCTTT. It specifies CASSKGQGGAFF.

The chain employs TRBV5-6 and TRBJ1-1; tentative D call: TRBD1 (5 bases). V was pared by 4 bases and J by 1 base, with 14 bases between. Germline CDR1 is SGHDT and CDR2 is YYEEEE. The CDR3 extends over 15 amino acids. The CDR3 DNA is TGTGCCAGCAGCCCCAGGTCCCAGGGGAACACTGAAGCTTTCTTT. Translated: CASSPRSQGNTEAFF.

The chain combines TRBV11-3 with TRBJ2-3, with D possibly called TRBD1 or TRBD2 (5 bases each). V lost 5 bases and J 6 bases, leaving 15 bases between the germline ends. This CDR3 spans 14 amino acids. Per germline, CDR1 SGHNT and CDR2 YENEEA. The CDR3 spells CASSRGEGVDTQYF. CDR3 DNA sequence: TGTGCCAGCAGCCGGGGCGAGGGAGTGGATACGCAGTATTTT.

This rearrangement joins TRBV5-1 to TRBJ1-4, with 7 nucleotides matching TRBD1. With V trimmed by 5 bases and J by 0 bases, 10 bases remained unmatched. The CDR3 totals 17 residues. CDR1 SGHRS and CDR2 YFSETQ come from the germline V gene. The CDR3 here is CASRHSGQTATNEKLFF. DNA for the CDR3: TGCGCCAGCAGACACTCGGGACAGACTGCAACTAATGAAAAACTGTTTTTT.

A single count supports this clone. The V call is TRBV30, the J call TRBJ2-7; D remains ambiguous. Germline V gene sequence: CDR1 GTSNPN, CDR2 SVGIG (reference sequence). CDR3 length equals 10 residues. The ends were cut back, 2 bases at V and 4 bases at J, with 3 bases in the middle. This chain's CDR3 is CAWSIYEQYF. The CDR3 DNA is TGTGCCTGGAGTATTTACGAGCAGTACTTC.

This clone was counted only a few times. This chain uses TRBV5-4 with TRBJ2-7; TRBD2 matches 9 bases. V shed 5 bases, J shed 5 bases, and the junction held 14 bases outside the gene matches. CDR3 length equals 16 residues. CDR1 is SGHNT, CDR2 YYREEE, per germline (reference sequence). The CDR3 is CASSRLAGGLSDEQYF. Here the CDR3 DNA reads TGTGCCAGCAGTCGTCTCGCGGGGGGGCTCTCGGACGAGCAGTACTTC. Together with reference TRBV5-4 and TRBJ2-7, the CDR3 gives the full variable domain: ETGVTQSPTHLIKTRGQQVTLRCSSQSGHNTVSWYQQALGQGPQFIFQYYREEENGRGNFPPRFSGLQFPNYSSELNVNALELDDSALYLCASSRLAGGLSDEQYFGPGTRLTVT.

The chain is built from TRBV9 and TRBJ2-3; the D gene could be TRBD1 or TRBD2 (6 bases each). The germline CDR1 and CDR2 sequences are SGDLS and YYNGEE. V was clipped by 7 bases and J by 4 bases, with 19 bases between them. The CDR3 contains 15 residues. CDR3 nucleotide sequence: TGTGCCAGCGCCTCGGGGGCAGGGGTAGCAGATACGCAGTATTTT. Amino acid sequence: CASASGAGVADTQYF.

The chain's CDR3 is CASSGTGARNTGELFF. Written as DNA, the CDR3 is TGTGCCAGCAGCGGAACAGGGGCTAGGAACACCGGGGAGCTGTTTTTT. The chain has TRBV9 and TRBJ2-2; 7 bases are a match to TRBD1. The CDR3 is 16 residues long. Germline V lookup: CDR1 SGDLS, CDR2 YYNGEE. V shed 3 bases and J 1 base; nucleotides not matched to a gene: 6.

The chain employs TRBV5-5 and TRBJ2-1; 7 bases are shared with TRBD2. V was clipped by 4 bases and J by 5 bases; unmatched bases: 6. CDR3 length: 14 residues. CDR1 is SGHKS and CDR2 is YYEKEE in the germline V gene (reference sequence). The CDR3: CASSRREINNEQFF. The DNA for the CDR3 is TGTGCCAGCAGCCGGCGGGAGATAAACAATGAGCAGTTCTTC.

The rearrangement links TRBV7-9 to TRBJ2-5, with 9 nucleotides matching TRBD2. V lost 5 bases to trimming and J lost 4 bases; unmatched junction nucleotides: 8. Germline values: CDR1 SEHNR, CDR2 FQNEAQ (reference sequence). The CDR3 has 15 amino acids. The chain's CDR3 is CASSLGSGGGETQYF. For the CDR3, the DNA is TGTGCCAGCAGCCTAGGTAGCGGGGGCGGAGAGACCCAGTACTTC.

This clone came up once. CDR3 coding DNA: TGTGCCAGCAGCCTTGGCCAGGGGGTCTACGAGCAGTACTTC. Protein product: CASSLGQGVYEQYF. This sequence joins TRBV7-9 and TRBJ2-7; 7 nucleotides line up with TRBD1. Trimming cost V 5 bases and J 3 bases; bases outside gene matches: 7. CDR1 and CDR2 from the germline V gene are SEHNR and FQNEAQ (reference sequence). The CDR3 is made up of 14 amino acids.

The chain combines TRBV6-5 with TRBJ1-2; no firm D call. This CDR3 contains 14 residues. The V gene lost 7 bases and the J gene lost 4 bases, with 16 bases spanning the gap. Germline CDR1 MNHEY, CDR2 SVGAGI. CDR3 in amino acids: CASTRSNTIYGYTF. CDR3 sequence (DNA): TGTGCCAGCACTCGCAGCAATACCATCTATGGCTACACCTTC.

The V and J genes are TRBV5-5 and TRBJ1-4; no reliable D call. The V end lost 1 base, the J end lost 8 bases, and 6 bases lay between the germline ends. CDR1 is SGHKS and CDR2 is YYEKEE in the germline V gene (reference sequence). The CDR3 runs 12 residues. CDR3 amino acids: CASSLMEEKLFF. The CDR3 DNA is TGTGCCAGCAGCTTGATGGAGGAAAAACTGTTTTTT.

This chain joins TRBV11-2 and TRBJ2-1; 9 nucleotides align to TRBD1. The J segment lost 5 bases and the V segment lost 5 bases, leaving 1 base of the junction unmatched. The CDR3 covers 13 residues. Germline V gene sequence: CDR1 SGHAT, CDR2 FQNNGV. CDR3 amino acids: CASSRDRDNEQFF. The CDR3 region has the DNA TGTGCCAGCAGCCGGGACAGGGACAATGAGCAGTTCTTC.

This sequence joins TRBV7-2 and TRBJ1-3; 7 bases agree with TRBD1. The CDR3 is 16 amino acids. From germline, CDR1 is SGHTA and CDR2 FQGNSA. The ends lost 3 bases at V and 2 bases at J; junction bases unmatched: 7. The CDR3 nucleotides read TGTGCCAGCAGCTTGTCAGGGGGGGAAGCTGGAAACACCATATATTTT. Translated: CASSLSGGEAGNTIYF.

The chain combines TRBV6-5 with TRBJ2-1; either TRBD1 or TRBD2 may fit D (5 bases each). Germline V gives CDR1 MNHEY, CDR2 SVGAGI. This CDR3 is 14 amino acids long. V lost 2 bases and J lost 0, with 5 bases in between. In nucleotides, the CDR3 is TGTGCCAGCAGTTACGGGGGCTCCTACAATGAGCAGTTCTTC. Its translation is CASSYGGSYNEQFF.

The chain uses TRBV5-6 and TRBJ1-3; the match to TRBD1 covers 8 bases. The CDR3 is 15 residues long. V gave up 1 base and J gave up 4 bases; unmatched junction bases: 4. Per the germline V gene, CDR1 is SGHDT and CDR2 is YYEEEE. CDR3 sequence reads: CASSLFRDRGNTIYF. The CDR3 DNA reads as TGTGCCAGCAGCTTGTTCCGGGACAGGGGAAACACCATATATTTT.

V is TRBV28 and J is TRBJ2-5; 8 nucleotides match TRBD1. The junction had 6 bases not matched to a gene; V was cut back by 2 bases and J by 4 bases. The length of the CDR3 is 15 residues. The germline V gene encodes CDR1 MDHEN and CDR2 SYDVKM. This CDR3 is CASSLGQGALETQYF. The DNA of the CDR3 is TGTGCCAGCAGTTTAGGGCAGGGGGCTTTAGAGACCCAGTACTTC.

The rearrangement links TRBV29-1 to TRBJ1-4; D unresolved. Germline-derived CDR1 and CDR2 are SQVTM and ANQGSEA. The CDR3 consists of 11 residues. V dropped 4 bases and J dropped 8 bases, with 8 bases sitting between them. This CDR3 is CSVALGEKLFF. CDR3 sequence (DNA): TGCAGCGTTGCTTTGGGGGAAAAACTGTTTTTT.